This is a list of T cell receptor beta chains from one sample in a study of blood T cell repertoires in COVID-19. TCRdb's table, derived via immunoSEQ multiplex PCR, lists solely in-frame clones and lacks some. In the table there are under 350,000 clones, more than 85% of which are singletons. The sequenced material came from peripheral blood. The receptors here all came from a man between 65 and 85 years old with acute or convalescent COVID-19. The CDR3 runs from the conserved cysteine through the conserved F or W. A D gene is named only where the DNA matches it firmly. Size is omitted from some rows. Given values are once, few, many or a class for expanded clones.

>TRBJ2-5|TRBV11-2|TRBD2|NA
CASSDRSSGQETQYF
TGTGCCAGCAGCGACCGATCTAGCGGGCAAGAGACCCAGTACTTC
>TRBJ2-2|TRBV5-4|NA|NA
CASSIDSRNTGELFF
TGTGCCAGCAGCATCGACTCCAGGAACACCGGGGAGCTGTTTTTT
>TRBJ1-2|TRBV19|TRBD1|NA
CASLQGDRNYGYTF
TGTGCCAGCCTTCAAGGGGACAGAAACTATGGCTACACCTTC
>TRBJ2-7|TRBV24-1|NA|NA
CATSEGYEQYF
TGTGCCACCAGCGAGGGATACGAGCAGTACTTC
>TRBJ2-7|TRBV7-8|NA|NA
CASSLAKGGRGDSYEQYF
TGTGCCAGCAGCTTAGCGAAGGGCGGCAGGGGGGACTCCTACGAGCAGTACTTC
>TRBJ2-7|TRBV7-2|TRBD2|NA
CASSLADGGVTEQYF
TGTGCCAGCAGCTTAGCGGACGGGGGGGTTACGGAGCAGTACTTC
>TRBJ2-2|TRBV9|NA|NA
CASSVGGGLSTGELFF
TGTGCCAGCAGCGTAGGGGGGGGCTTGAGCACCGGGGAGCTGTTTTTT
>TRBJ1-4|TRBV6-1|NA|NA
CASSPTGVGEKLFF
TGTGCCAGCAGTCCGACAGGCGTCGGAGAAAAACTGTTTTTT
>TRBJ1-5|TRBV3-1/TRBV3-2|TRBD1|NA
CASSHGTGGAQPQHF
TGTGCCAGCAGCCACGGGACAGGGGGGGCCCAGCCCCAGCATTTT
>TRBJ1-1|TRBV9|NA|NA
CASSPEPGHMNTEAFF
TGTGCCAGCAGCCCCGAGCCGGGACATATGAACACTGAAGCTTTCTTT
>TRBJ2-5|TRBV11-2|NA|once
CASSFTYSQETQYF
TGTGCCAGCAGCTTTACATACAGTCAAGAGACCCAGTACTTC
>TRBJ2-3|TRBV7-3|TRBD2|NA
CASSLRGAGVSTDTQYF
TGTGCCAGCAGCTTAAGGGGAGCGGGGGTTAGCACAGATACGCAGTATTTT
>TRBJ2-3|TRBV20-1|NA|NA
CSASWGGPDTQYF
TGCAGTGCTAGTTGGGGAGGCCCAGATACGCAGTATTTT
>TRBJ1-1|TRBV5-4|TRBD1|NA
CASSHNRGSVNTEAFF
TGTGCCAGCAGTCACAACAGGGGGAGTGTGAACACTGAAGCTTTCTTT
>TRBJ1-2|TRBV2|NA|NA
CASSEALQGRRYGYTF
TGTGCCAGCAGTGAAGCGCTTCAGGGTCGCCGCTATGGCTACACCTTC
>TRBJ1-6|TRBV27|NA|NA
CASSLSNGVNSPLHF
TGTGCCAGCAGTTTATCGAACGGGGTTAATTCACCCCTCCACTTT
>TRBJ2-7|TRBV3-1/TRBV3-2|NA|NA
CASSQAPGSDEQYF
TGTGCCAGCAGCCAAGCCCCAGGGTCCGACGAGCAGTACTTC
>TRBJ1-2|TRBV15|NA|NA
CATSRINYGYTF
TGTGCCACCAGCAGAATAAACTATGGCTACACCTTC
>TRBJ2-6|TRBV5-1|NA|few
CASSIQGVGIGGANVLTF
TGCGCCAGCAGCATACAGGGAGTGGGAATTGGTGGGGCCAACGTCCTGACTTTC
>TRBJ1-1|TRBV29-1|NA|NA
CSVSDRVNTEAFF
TGCAGCGTGTCGGACAGAGTCAACACTGAAGCTTTCTTT
>TRBJ2-5|TRBV13|TRBD2|NA
CASILSGAFQETQYF
TGTGCCAGCATCTTAAGCGGGGCGTTCCAAGAGACCCAGTACTTC
>TRBJ2-1|TRBV7-2|TRBD2|NA
CASSLVVSGRVEQFF
TGTGCCAGCAGCTTAGTGGTTAGCGGGAGGGTAGAGCAGTTCTTC